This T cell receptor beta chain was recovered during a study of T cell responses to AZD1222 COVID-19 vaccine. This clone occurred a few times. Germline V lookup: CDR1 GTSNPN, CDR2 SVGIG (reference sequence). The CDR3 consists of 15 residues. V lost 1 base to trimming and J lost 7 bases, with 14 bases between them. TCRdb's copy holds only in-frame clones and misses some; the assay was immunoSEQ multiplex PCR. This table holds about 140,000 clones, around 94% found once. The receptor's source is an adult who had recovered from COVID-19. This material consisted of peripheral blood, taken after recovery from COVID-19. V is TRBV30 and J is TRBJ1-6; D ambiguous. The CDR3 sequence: CAWSAETGSNSPLHF. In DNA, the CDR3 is TGTGCCTGGAGTGCCGAAACCGGGTCCAATTCACCCCTCCACTTT.